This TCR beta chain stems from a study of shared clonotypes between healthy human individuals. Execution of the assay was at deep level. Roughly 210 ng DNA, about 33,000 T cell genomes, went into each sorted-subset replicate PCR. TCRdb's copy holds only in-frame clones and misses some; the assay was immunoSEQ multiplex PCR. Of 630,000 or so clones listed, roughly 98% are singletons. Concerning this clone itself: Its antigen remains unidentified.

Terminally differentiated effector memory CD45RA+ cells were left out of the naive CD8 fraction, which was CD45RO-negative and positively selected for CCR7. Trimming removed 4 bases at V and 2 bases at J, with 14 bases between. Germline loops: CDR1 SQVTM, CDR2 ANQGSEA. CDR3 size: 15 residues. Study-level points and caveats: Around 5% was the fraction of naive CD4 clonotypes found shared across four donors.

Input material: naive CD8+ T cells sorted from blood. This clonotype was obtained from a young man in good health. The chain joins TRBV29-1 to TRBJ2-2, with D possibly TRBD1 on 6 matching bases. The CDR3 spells CSVAYTGSNTGELFF. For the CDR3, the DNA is TGCAGCGTTGCTTACACAGGGAGTAACACCGGGGAGCTGTTTTTT.